These T cell receptor beta chains were read from a single sample in a study of OX40 agonist ivuxolimab in advanced cancers. The data were produced by immunoSEQ multiplex PCR, yet TCRdb's version contains in-frame clones alone and is incomplete. The profile shows roughly 56,000 clones, approximately 86% of them singletons. Specimen: CD4+ or CD8+ T cells sorted from blood, collected in a trial of the OX40 agonist ivuxolimab. The source of these receptors is an adult with an advanced solid tumor such as melanoma, head and neck, liver or kidney cancer. Both conserved end residues are part of each CDR3. Each record gives: clone size, D gene, J gene, V gene, CDR3 DNA, CDR3 protein. The D gene is left open where the match is weak. Not all rows give a size; the values are once, few, many and, for expanded clones, a class.

NA,TRBD1,TRBJ1-4,TRBV2,TGTGCCAGCAGGCCAACCCAAGGGGACAGGGGGCATGAAAAACTGTTTTTT,CASRPTQGDRGHEKLFF
NA,TRBD1,TRBJ1-2,TRBV9,TGTGCCAGCAGGCCGACAGGGCACTATGGCTACACCTTC,CASRPTGHYGYTF
NA,NA,TRBJ1-5,TRBV11-2,TGTGTCATCAGCCCGGGGGGCCTCGTCAATCAGCCCCAGCATTTT,CVISPGGLVNQPQHF
NA,TRBD2,TRBJ2-3,TRBV9,TGTGCCAGCAGCGTAGGTCTAGCGGTCTCCTTTTCGGATACGCAGTATTTT,CASSVGLAVSFSDTQYF
NA,NA,TRBJ1-3,TRBV9,TGTGCCAGCAGCGCGATTGATAGTGGGGGCGGTGGAAACACCATATATTTT,CASSAIDSGGGGNTIYF
NA,NA,TRBJ1-4,TRBV7-2,TGTGCCAGCAGCTCGCCGACGGGGCAGAAACTGTTTTTT,CASSSPTGQKLFF
NA,NA,TRBJ2-1,TRBV7-3,TGTGCCAGCAGTCCAGGACTTTTCTCCTACAATGAGCAGTTCTTC,CASSPGLFSYNEQFF
NA,NA,TRBJ1-2,TRBV6-1,TGTGCCAGCAGTGACGGAATAAACTATGGCTACACCTTC,CASSDGINYGYTF
NA,NA,TRBJ1-2,TRBV18,TGTGCCAGCTCACCACCGGGACGAGGCTATGGCTACACCTTC,CASSPPGRGYGYTF
NA,NA,TRBJ1-4,TRBV10-3,TGTGCCATCAGTGAGTCGACACAGCCCAAACTGTTTTTT,CAISESTQPKLFF
NA,NA,TRBJ1-2,TRBV6-6,TGTGCCAGCAGCTCAGTAGGGGGGAGCTATGGCTACACCTTC,CASSSVGGSYGYTF
NA,NA,TRBJ1-1,TRBV28,TGTGCCAGCAGTTCCCCCCGTGGGGGAAGGACTGAAGCTTTCTTT,CASSSPRGGRTEAFF
NA,NA,TRBJ1-6,TRBV30,TGTGCCTGGAGTGTTGGTCGGGCGGCCCTCCACTTT,CAWSVGRAALHF
NA,NA,TRBJ2-3,TRBV18,TGTGCCAGCTCACGTTCCCTAGAGCTAGATACGCAGTATTTT,CASSRSLELDTQYF
NA,NA,TRBJ1-2,TRBV2,TGTGCCAGCAGTGAAGGAGCGGTATACTATGGCTACACCTTC,CASSEGAVYYGYTF
NA,NA,TRBJ2-7,TRBV5-1,TGCGCCAGCAAGCAGGACCTCGTTCAGCCGACCTACGAGCAGTACTTC,CASKQDLVQPTYEQYF
NA,NA,TRBJ2-3,TRBV19,TGTGCCAGTAGTGCCTCCATTAGCACAGATACGCAGTATTTT,CASSASISTDTQYF
NA,NA,TRBJ1-5,TRBV7-2,TGTGCCAGCAGCTCCACAGATAGCAATCAGCCCCAGCATTTT,CASSSTDSNQPQHF
NA,TRBD2,TRBJ2-1,TRBV6-6,TGTGCCAGCAGAATAGGGTTAGCGGGGGTCAATGAGCAGTTCTTC,CASRIGLAGVNEQFF
NA,TRBD1,TRBJ1-5,TRBV19,TGTGCCAGCACGGATAATAGGGGGCTTCAGCCCCAGCATTTT,CASTDNRGLQPQHF
NA,TRBD2,TRBJ2-3,TRBV27,TGTGCCAGCAGCCGGACTAGCCAGCTCACAGATACGCAGTATTTT,CASSRTSQLTDTQYF
NA,TRBD2,TRBJ2-2,TRBV15,TGTGCCACCAGCAGAGCGGGAGGGCCTGGGACCGGGGAGCTGTTTTTT,CATSRAGGPGTGELFF
once,TRBD1,TRBJ2-7,TRBV5-8,TGTGCCAGCAGCCCGGGACAGGACCCAACCTACGAGCAGTACTTC,CASSPGQDPTYEQYF
NA,TRBD1,TRBJ1-3,TRBV5-6,TGTGCCAGCAGCCAGGGACAGGGGCTTTTGAACGGAAACACCATATATTTT,CASSQGQGLLNGNTIYF
few,TRBD1,TRBJ1-1,TRBV18,TGTGCCAGCTCACCATCCGGACAGGGGATGAACACTGAAGCTTTCTTT,CASSPSGQGMNTEAFF
NA,NA,TRBJ1-1,TRBV11-3,TGTGCCAGCAGCTTAGTTAAGGACACTGAAGCTTTCTTT,CASSLVKDTEAFF
few,NA,TRBJ1-5,TRBV30,TGTGCCTGGAGCCAAGGGACGAGCAATCAGCCCCAGCATTTT,CAWSQGTSNQPQHF
NA,NA,TRBJ1-2,TRBV5-1,TGCGCCAGCAGCTTGGCTTTGCCAGGGCAAAACTATGGCTACACCTTC,CASSLALPGQNYGYTF
NA,NA,TRBJ2-5,TRBV20-1,TGCAGTGGCATGGGCCAAGAGACCCAGTACTTC,CSGMGQETQYF
NA,NA,TRBJ1-5,TRBV19,TGTGCCAGTAGTGCTCAGGGAAACCAGCCCCAGCATTTT,CASSAQGNQPQHF
NA,NA,TRBJ2-3,TRBV18,TGTGCCACCACACAGGGCACAGATACGCAGTATTTT,CATTQGTDTQYF